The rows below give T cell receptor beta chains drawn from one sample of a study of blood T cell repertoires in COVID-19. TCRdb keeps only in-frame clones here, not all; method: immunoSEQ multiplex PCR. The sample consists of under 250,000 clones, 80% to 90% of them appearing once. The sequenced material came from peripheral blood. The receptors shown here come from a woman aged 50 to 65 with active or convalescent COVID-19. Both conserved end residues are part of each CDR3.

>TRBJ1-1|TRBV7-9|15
CASSPRDTLNTEAFF
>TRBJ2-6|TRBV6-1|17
CASSDSGRGSGANVLTF
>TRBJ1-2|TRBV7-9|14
CASSRDRDSFGYTF
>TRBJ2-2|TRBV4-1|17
CASSQASDRGRRGELFF
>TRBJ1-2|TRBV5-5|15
CASSSTGATNYGYTF
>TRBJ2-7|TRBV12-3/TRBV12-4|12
CASRDSYYEQYF
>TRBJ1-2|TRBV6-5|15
CASSYGGTGNYGYTF
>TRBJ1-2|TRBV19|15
CASSFSGTGQYGYTF
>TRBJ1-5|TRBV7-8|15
CASSKGGTVNQPQHF
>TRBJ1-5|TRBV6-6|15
CASSYGGQLNQPQHF
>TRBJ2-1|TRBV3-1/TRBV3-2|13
CASSQFTGNEQFF
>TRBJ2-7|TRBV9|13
CASSPGGGYEQYF
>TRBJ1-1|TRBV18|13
CASSTGQDTEAFF
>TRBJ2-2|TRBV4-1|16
CASSQVPGTNTGELFF
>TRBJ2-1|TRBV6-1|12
CASSDSSNEQFF
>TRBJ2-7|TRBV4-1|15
CASSPRSGVSYEQYF
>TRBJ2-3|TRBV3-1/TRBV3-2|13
CASSTLGGNTQYF
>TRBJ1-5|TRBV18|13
CASSDIVDQPQHF
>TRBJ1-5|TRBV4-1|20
CASRRQGGTGPISGNQPQHF
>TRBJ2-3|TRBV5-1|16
CASSLPLQGSTDTQYF
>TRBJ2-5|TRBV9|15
CASSVGQGARETQYF
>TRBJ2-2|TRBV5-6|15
CAGRRDIPDGGELFF
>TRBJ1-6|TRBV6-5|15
CASRQGLSSDSPLHF
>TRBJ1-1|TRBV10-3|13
CAIRPDRGTEAFF
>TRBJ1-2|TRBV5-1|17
CASSLASGQGVNYGYTF
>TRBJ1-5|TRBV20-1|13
CSASSSQDQPQHF
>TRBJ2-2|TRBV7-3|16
CASSLTLAGEPGELFF
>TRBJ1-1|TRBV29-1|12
CSVGTGVAEAFF
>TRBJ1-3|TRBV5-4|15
CASSPRQPSGNTIYF
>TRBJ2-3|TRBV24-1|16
CATSQTGQGTTDTQYF
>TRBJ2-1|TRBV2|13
CASTWDKYNEQFF
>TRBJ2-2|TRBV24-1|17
CATSDLPGQGADGELFF
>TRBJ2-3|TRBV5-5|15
CASSVNTGGTDTQYF
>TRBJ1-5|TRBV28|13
CASSRGSNQPQHF
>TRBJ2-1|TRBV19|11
CASSRGREQFF
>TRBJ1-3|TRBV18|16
CASSPATGGGGNTIYF
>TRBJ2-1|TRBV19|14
CASSQGGEGNEQFF
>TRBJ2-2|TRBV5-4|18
CASSPGTSGSGRTGELFF
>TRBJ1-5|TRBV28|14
CASRPGGGLQPQHF
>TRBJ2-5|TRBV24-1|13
CATGLAGVETQYF
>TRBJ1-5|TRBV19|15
CATTSTGRFHQPQHF
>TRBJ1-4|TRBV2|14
CASRTDRVDEKLFF
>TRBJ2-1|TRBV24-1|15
CATSDVSGAYNEQFF
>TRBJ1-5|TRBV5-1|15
CASSPEGQGGQPQHF
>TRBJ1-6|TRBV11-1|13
CASRTSYNSPLHF
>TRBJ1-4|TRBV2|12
CASSRDREKLFF
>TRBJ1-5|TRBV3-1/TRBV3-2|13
CASSQGGGQPQHF
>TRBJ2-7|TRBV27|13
CASRTSGAYEQYF
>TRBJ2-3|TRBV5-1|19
CASSLYPLAGASSTDTQYF
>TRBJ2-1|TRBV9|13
CASSVNSLNEQFF